This T cell receptor beta chain was found in a study of T cell repertoires in cytomegalovirus infection. Trimming pared 6 bases from V and 0 bases from J, leaving 15 bases between. Germline V lookup: CDR1 MNHNS, CDR2 SASEGT. The length of the CDR3 is 16 residues. Turning to this clonotype: What it binds is not known.

TCRdb reprocessed the reads with MiXCR, giving one entry per CDR3 protein. The sample comprises roughly 500,000 distinct CDR3 sequences, roughly 46% of which are singletons, and roughly two fifths rests with the top ten. The sequence was obtained from a human donor in good health (CMV status not recorded). Some clones in this sample may be carry-over from other donors' samples. The source material was cultured PBMCs, sampled from culture after CMV antigen stimulation. V gene TRBV6-1 combines with J gene TRBJ1-3, with a tentative D call TRBD1 (6 bases). The CDR3 nucleotides are TGTGCCAGCAGGGATCCTAGGGGGAGCTCTGGAAACACCATATATTTT. Its translation: CASRDPRGSSGNTIYF.